This T cell receptor beta chain was sequenced in a study of cytomegalovirus exposure and HLA in healthy donors. CDR3 length equals 18 residues. The J segment lost 4 bases and the V segment lost 4 bases, leaving 15 bases of the junction unmatched. CDR1 is LGHNA, CDR2 YNFKEQ, per germline. Primers: 60 Vbeta forward and 13 Jbeta reverse. Clones were read by immunoSEQ multiplex PCR, and TCRdb kept only the in-frame ones, dropping some. The data contain some 150,000 clones, about 10% of them singletons. The sample comprised PBMCs. The origin of this receptor is a man aged 45-65 years in good health and CMV-seronegative. The V and J genes are TRBV4-2 and TRBJ2-5; TRBD1 aligns across 10 bases. The CDR3 region has the DNA TGTGCCAGCAGCCCCCGCCCCACCGGGACAGGGGAAGGAGAGACCCAGTACTTC. This translates into CASSPRPTGTGEGETQYF.